This is a list of T cell receptor beta chains from one sample in a study of cytomegalovirus exposure and HLA in healthy donors. Here immunoSEQ multiplex PCR was the method, and the copy in TCRdb shows in-frame clones only, minus some. The sample holds hundreds of thousands of clones, about 80% seen once. Material for sequencing was PBMCs. These receptors all stem from a man in his forties or fifties in good health and CMV-seropositive. CDR3s include the opening cysteine and the closing phenylalanine or tryptophan. The order of the fields is D gene, CDR3 length, J gene, clone size, V gene, CDR3 DNA, CDR3 protein. A D gene is named only where the DNA matches it firmly. Rows give clone size only sometimes, using once, few, many, or a class for an expanded clone.

D gene: NA
CDR3 length: 16
J gene: TRBJ1-2
clone size: NA
V gene: TRBV2
CDR3 DNA: TGTGCCAGCAGTGAATTCAGGCAGGGTGGTGAGGAGAGGTACACCTTC
CDR3 protein: CASSEFRQGGEERYTF

D gene: NA
CDR3 length: 13
J gene: TRBJ2-2
clone size: NA
V gene: TRBV6-6
CDR3 DNA: TGTGCCAGCAGACGGAGAAACACCGGGGAGCTGTTTTTT
CDR3 protein: CASRRRNTGELFF

D gene: NA
CDR3 length: 15
J gene: TRBJ1-3
clone size: NA
V gene: TRBV30
CDR3 DNA: TGTGCCTGGAGTGTAGCGGGGACCACGAGAAACACCATATATTTT
CDR3 protein: CAWSVAGTTRNTIYF

D gene: TRBD2
CDR3 length: 14
J gene: TRBJ2-3
clone size: NA
V gene: TRBV11-3
CDR3 DNA: TGTGCCAGCAGCTTCGAGCGGGAGTCAGATACGCAGTATTTT
CDR3 protein: CASSFERESDTQYF

D gene: TRBD2
CDR3 length: 14
J gene: TRBJ2-5
clone size: NA
V gene: TRBV5-5
CDR3 DNA: TGTGCCAGCAGCTATTCGGGGGGACAAGAGACCCAGTACTTC
CDR3 protein: CASSYSGGQETQYF

D gene: TRBD2
CDR3 length: 17
J gene: TRBJ2-2
clone size: few
V gene: TRBV13
CDR3 DNA: TGTGCCAGCAGCCCCCCCGTGGGGGTAGCGGGAGCCGGGGAGCTGTTTTTT
CDR3 protein: CASSPPVGVAGAGELFF

D gene: TRBD1
CDR3 length: 15
J gene: TRBJ2-5
clone size: few
V gene: TRBV27
CDR3 DNA: TGTGCCAGCAGTACTGGACAGGGGGTTAGAGAGACCCAGTACTTC
CDR3 protein: CASSTGQGVRETQYF

D gene: NA
CDR3 length: 13
J gene: TRBJ2-5
clone size: NA
V gene: TRBV14
CDR3 DNA: TGTGCCAGCAGCCAAGATCTGCAAGAGACCCAGTACTTC
CDR3 protein: CASSQDLQETQYF

D gene: TRBD1
CDR3 length: 15
J gene: TRBJ1-1
clone size: NA
V gene: TRBV9
CDR3 DNA: TGTGCCAGCAGCGTAGTTCTGGACAGGGTCACTGAAGCTTTCTTT
CDR3 protein: CASSVVLDRVTEAFF

D gene: TRBD1
CDR3 length: 15
J gene: TRBJ1-1
clone size: few
V gene: TRBV4-2
CDR3 DNA: TGTGCCAGCAGCCAACGCACAGGGGCCCCCACTGAAGCTTTCTTT
CDR3 protein: CASSQRTGAPTEAFF

D gene: TRBD2
CDR3 length: 19
J gene: TRBJ2-3
clone size: NA
V gene: TRBV15
CDR3 DNA: TGTGCCACCAGCAGAGATCGACTAGCGGGAGAGAGAAGCACAGATACGCAGTATTTT
CDR3 protein: CATSRDRLAGERSTDTQYF

D gene: NA
CDR3 length: 15
J gene: TRBJ2-7
clone size: NA
V gene: TRBV5-1
CDR3 DNA: TGCGCCAGCAGCTTGGAGCGGAAGGCCTCCCACGAGCAGTACTTC
CDR3 protein: CASSLERKASHEQYF

D gene: TRBD2
CDR3 length: 18
J gene: TRBJ2-1
clone size: once
V gene: TRBV5-6
CDR3 DNA: TGTGCCAGCAGCTTTCGGCGACTAGCTAGACTAGAGTACAATGAGCAGTTCTTC
CDR3 protein: CASSFRRLARLEYNEQFF

D gene: NA
CDR3 length: 14
J gene: TRBJ2-7
clone size: NA
V gene: TRBV5-6
CDR3 DNA: TGTGCCAGCAGCTTGGGACAGATACCCTACGAGCAGTACTTC
CDR3 protein: CASSLGQIPYEQYF

D gene: NA
CDR3 length: 15
J gene: TRBJ2-1
clone size: NA
V gene: TRBV27
CDR3 DNA: TGTGCCAGCAGCATACAGGCCTGGAGTTACAATGAGCAGTTCTTC
CDR3 protein: CASSIQAWSYNEQFF

D gene: NA
CDR3 length: 13
J gene: TRBJ2-3
clone size: NA
V gene: TRBV7-9
CDR3 DNA: TGTGCCAGCAGCTCGGGACTCCCAGATACGCAGTATTTT
CDR3 protein: CASSSGLPDTQYF

D gene: TRBD1
CDR3 length: 15
J gene: TRBJ2-1
clone size: NA
V gene: TRBV10-2
CDR3 DNA: TGCGCCAGCAGTGAGTGGCAGGGGGCTAACAATGAGCAGTTCTTC
CDR3 protein: CASSEWQGANNEQFF

D gene: NA
CDR3 length: 13
J gene: TRBJ2-3
clone size: NA
V gene: TRBV27
CDR3 DNA: TGTGCCAGCAGTTCCTACAGGGTGGATACGCAGTATTTT
CDR3 protein: CASSSYRVDTQYF

D gene: TRBD1
CDR3 length: 17
J gene: TRBJ1-2
clone size: NA
V gene: TRBV19
CDR3 DNA: TGTGCCAGTAGTGATACGGACAGGGGGATCGGTAACTATGGCTACACCTTC
CDR3 protein: CASSDTDRGIGNYGYTF

D gene: NA
CDR3 length: 13
J gene: TRBJ2-3
clone size: NA
V gene: TRBV7-8
CDR3 DNA: TGTGCCAGCAGCCTCGAGCTAATAGATACGCAGTATTTT
CDR3 protein: CASSLELIDTQYF

D gene: NA
CDR3 length: 12
J gene: TRBJ2-5
clone size: NA
V gene: TRBV7-2
CDR3 DNA: TGTGCCAGCACCTGGGCAGGGGAGACCCAGTACTTC
CDR3 protein: CASTWAGETQYF

D gene: TRBD2
CDR3 length: 14
J gene: TRBJ2-1
clone size: NA
V gene: TRBV4-1
CDR3 DNA: TGCGCCAGCAGCCAATCCCCTACTAGCGGCGATCAGTTCTTC
CDR3 protein: CASSQSPTSGDQFF

D gene: TRBD1
CDR3 length: 16
J gene: TRBJ1-3
clone size: NA
V gene: TRBV29-1
CDR3 DNA: TGCAGCGTTGAAGACGGGACAGGGGGCCTTGAAAACACCATATATTTT
CDR3 protein: CSVEDGTGGLENTIYF

D gene: NA
CDR3 length: 14
J gene: TRBJ1-1
clone size: NA
V gene: TRBV19
CDR3 DNA: TGTGCCAGTATGGGGCAGGGCGTGAACACTGAAGCTTTCTTT
CDR3 protein: CASMGQGVNTEAFF

D gene: NA
CDR3 length: 12
J gene: TRBJ1-4
clone size: NA
V gene: TRBV2
CDR3 DNA: TGTGCCAGCAGTGAAAGGACTGAGGAACTGTTTTTT
CDR3 protein: CASSERTEELFF

D gene: TRBD1
CDR3 length: 15
J gene: TRBJ2-2
clone size: once
V gene: TRBV7-9
CDR3 DNA: TGTGCCAGCTCCATCCGGGACAGCAACACCGGGGAGCTGTTTTTT
CDR3 protein: CASSIRDSNTGELFF

D gene: NA
CDR3 length: 15
J gene: TRBJ1-5
clone size: NA
V gene: TRBV30
CDR3 DNA: TGTGCCTGGAGTGTGCGGGGGATGGGATTCGGGCCCCAGCATTTT
CDR3 protein: CAWSVRGMGFGPQHF

D gene: TRBD1
CDR3 length: 15
J gene: TRBJ1-2
clone size: few
V gene: TRBV6-5
CDR3 DNA: TGTGCCAGCAGTCGCGGGACAGGGGTTAACTATGGCTACACCTTC
CDR3 protein: CASSRGTGVNYGYTF

D gene: NA
CDR3 length: 17
J gene: TRBJ2-1
clone size: once
V gene: TRBV27
CDR3 DNA: TGTGCCAGCAGTCTCCTAGGACTCCCCGGGGCCTACAATGAGCAGTTCTTC
CDR3 protein: CASSLLGLPGAYNEQFF

D gene: TRBD1
CDR3 length: 10
J gene: TRBJ1-1
clone size: NA
V gene: TRBV20-1
CDR3 DNA: TGCAGTGCTGGGGACAGTGAAGCTTTCTTT
CDR3 protein: CSAGDSEAFF

D gene: TRBD2
CDR3 length: 15
J gene: TRBJ2-7
clone size: NA
V gene: TRBV5-1
CDR3 DNA: TGCGCCAGCAGCTTTGTAGCGGGAGTAAACTACGAGCAGTACTTC
CDR3 protein: CASSFVAGVNYEQYF

D gene: TRBD1
CDR3 length: 13
J gene: TRBJ1-1
clone size: NA
V gene: TRBV6-4
CDR3 DNA: TGTGCCAGCAGTGAGACAGGGCGGACTGAAGCTTTCTTT
CDR3 protein: CASSETGRTEAFF